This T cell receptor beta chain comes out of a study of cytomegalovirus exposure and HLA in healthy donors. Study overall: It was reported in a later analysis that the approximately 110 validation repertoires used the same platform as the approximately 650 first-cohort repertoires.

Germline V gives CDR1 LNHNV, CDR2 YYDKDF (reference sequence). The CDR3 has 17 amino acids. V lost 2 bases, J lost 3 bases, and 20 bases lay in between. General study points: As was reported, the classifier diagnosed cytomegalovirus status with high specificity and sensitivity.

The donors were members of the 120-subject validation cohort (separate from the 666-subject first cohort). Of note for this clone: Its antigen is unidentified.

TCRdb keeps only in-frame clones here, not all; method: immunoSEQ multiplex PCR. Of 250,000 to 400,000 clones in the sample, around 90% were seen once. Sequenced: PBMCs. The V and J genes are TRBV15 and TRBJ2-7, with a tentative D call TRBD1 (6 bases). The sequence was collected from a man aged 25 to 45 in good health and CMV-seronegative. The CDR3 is CATSRLPGHQTGYEQYF. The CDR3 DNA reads TGTGCCACCAGCAGATTGCCGGGACACCAGACAGGCTACGAGCAGTACTTC.